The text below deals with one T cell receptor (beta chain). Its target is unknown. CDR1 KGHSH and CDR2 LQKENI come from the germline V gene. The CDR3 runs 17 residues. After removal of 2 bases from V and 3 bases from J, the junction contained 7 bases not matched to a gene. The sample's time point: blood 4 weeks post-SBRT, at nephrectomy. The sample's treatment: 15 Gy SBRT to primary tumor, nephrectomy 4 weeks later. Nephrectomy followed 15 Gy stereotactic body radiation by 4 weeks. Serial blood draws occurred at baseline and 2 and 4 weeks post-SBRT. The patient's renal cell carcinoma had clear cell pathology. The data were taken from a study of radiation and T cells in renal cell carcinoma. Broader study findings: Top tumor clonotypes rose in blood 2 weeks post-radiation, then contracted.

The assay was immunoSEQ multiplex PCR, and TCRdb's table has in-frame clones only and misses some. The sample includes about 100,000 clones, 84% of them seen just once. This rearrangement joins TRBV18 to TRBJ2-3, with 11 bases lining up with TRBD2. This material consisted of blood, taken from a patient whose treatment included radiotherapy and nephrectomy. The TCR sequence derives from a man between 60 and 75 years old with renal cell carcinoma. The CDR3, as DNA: TGTGCCAGCTCACCATCCCCACTAGCGGGAGTTACAGATACGCAGTATTTT. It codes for CASSPSPLAGVTDTQYF.